Listed here is a single TCR beta chain. The record originates from a study of CD8 T cells in Susac syndrome. Germline values: CDR1 SQVTM, CDR2 ANQGSEA. CDR3 length: 13 amino acids. V was cut by 2 bases and J by 0 bases, with 7 bases left in between. After extraction with the RNeasy kit, roughly 0.45 to 1 ug of the RNA was reverse transcribed using random hexamers. The method of amplification for TCR beta CDR3 was immunoSEQ multiplex PCR, covering 54 Vbeta and 13 Jbeta. Each CDR3 protein gets one entry after TCRdb re-called the immunoSEQ multiplex PCR reads with MiXCR. Among approximately 110,000 distinct CDR3 sequences listed, approximately 95% were seen once. The T cells that were sequenced for TCR beta were CD8+ and CD4+ cells from blood. TEMRA cells were FACS-enriched, and CD8+ and CD4+ T cells were isolated negatively.

This sequence joins TRBV29-1 and TRBJ1-1; D not resolved. Sequenced sample: CD8+ T cells from PBMCs. This clonotype was sampled from a human donor with multiple sclerosis. This CDR3 is CSVEIGVNTEAFF. Here the CDR3 DNA reads TGCAGCGTTGAAATCGGGGTGAACACTGAAGCTTTCTTT.